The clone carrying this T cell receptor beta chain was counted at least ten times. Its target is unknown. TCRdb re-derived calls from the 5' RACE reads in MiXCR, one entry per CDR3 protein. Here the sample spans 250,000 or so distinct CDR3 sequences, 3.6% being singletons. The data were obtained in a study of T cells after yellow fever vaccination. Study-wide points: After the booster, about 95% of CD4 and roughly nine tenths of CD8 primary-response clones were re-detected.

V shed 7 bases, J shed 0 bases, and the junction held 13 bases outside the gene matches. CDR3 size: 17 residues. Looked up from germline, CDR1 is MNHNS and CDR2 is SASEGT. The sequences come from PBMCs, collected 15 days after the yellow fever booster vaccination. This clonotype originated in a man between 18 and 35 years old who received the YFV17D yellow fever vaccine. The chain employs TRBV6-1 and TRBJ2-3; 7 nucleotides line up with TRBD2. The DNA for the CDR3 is TGTGCCAGCACTCCGGTCGGTACTAGCGTTAGCACAGATACGCAGTATTTT. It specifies CASTPVGTSVSTDTQYF.